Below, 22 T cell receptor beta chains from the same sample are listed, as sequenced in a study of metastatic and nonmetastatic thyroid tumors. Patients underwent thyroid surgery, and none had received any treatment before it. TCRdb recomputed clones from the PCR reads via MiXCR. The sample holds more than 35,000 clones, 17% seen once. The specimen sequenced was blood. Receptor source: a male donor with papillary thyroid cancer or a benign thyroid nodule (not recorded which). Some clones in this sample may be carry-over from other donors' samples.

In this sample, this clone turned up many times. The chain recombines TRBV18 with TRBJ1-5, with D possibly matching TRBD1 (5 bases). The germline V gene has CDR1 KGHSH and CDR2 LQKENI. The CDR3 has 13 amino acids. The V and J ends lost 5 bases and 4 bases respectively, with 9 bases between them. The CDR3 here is CASSATVNQPQHF. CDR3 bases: TGTGCCAGCTCAGCGACAGTAAATCAGCCCCAGCATTTT.

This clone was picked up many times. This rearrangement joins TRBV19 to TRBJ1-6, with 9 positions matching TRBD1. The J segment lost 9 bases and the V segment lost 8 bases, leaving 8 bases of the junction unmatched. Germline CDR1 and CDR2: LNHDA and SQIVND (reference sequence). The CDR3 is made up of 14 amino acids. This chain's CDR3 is CASRLGGQGSPLHF. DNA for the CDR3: TGTGCCAGTCGCCTTGGGGGACAGGGTTCACCCCTCCACTTT.

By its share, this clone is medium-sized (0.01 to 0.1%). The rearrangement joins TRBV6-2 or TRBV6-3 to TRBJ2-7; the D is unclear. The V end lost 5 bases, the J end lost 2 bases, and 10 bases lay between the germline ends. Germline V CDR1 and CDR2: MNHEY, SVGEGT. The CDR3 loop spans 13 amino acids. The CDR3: CASSQDTTYEQYF. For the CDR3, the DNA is TGTGCCAGCAGTCAAGACACTACCTACGAGCAGTACTTC.

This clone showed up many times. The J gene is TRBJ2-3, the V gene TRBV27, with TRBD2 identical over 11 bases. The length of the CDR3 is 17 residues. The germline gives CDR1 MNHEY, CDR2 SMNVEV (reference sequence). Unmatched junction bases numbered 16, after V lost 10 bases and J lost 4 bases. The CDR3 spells CATRGLAGGFGADTQYF. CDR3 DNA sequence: TGTGCCACGAGGGGGCTAGCGGGAGGCTTTGGCGCAGATACGCAGTATTTT.

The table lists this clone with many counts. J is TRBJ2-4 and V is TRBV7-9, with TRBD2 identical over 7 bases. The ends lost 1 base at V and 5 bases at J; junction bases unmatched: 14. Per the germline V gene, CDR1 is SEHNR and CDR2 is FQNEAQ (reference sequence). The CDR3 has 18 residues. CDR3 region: CASSLGYMGGRGQNIQYF. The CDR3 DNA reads TGTGCCAGCAGCTTAGGGTATATGGGGGGGAGAGGCCAAAACATTCAGTACTTC.

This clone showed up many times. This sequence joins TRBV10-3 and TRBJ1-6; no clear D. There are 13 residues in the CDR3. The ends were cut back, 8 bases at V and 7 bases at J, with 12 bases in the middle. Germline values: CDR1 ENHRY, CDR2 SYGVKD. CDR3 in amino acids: CAIGETANSPLHF. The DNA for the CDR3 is TGTGCCATCGGGGAGACTGCAAATTCACCCCTCCACTTT.

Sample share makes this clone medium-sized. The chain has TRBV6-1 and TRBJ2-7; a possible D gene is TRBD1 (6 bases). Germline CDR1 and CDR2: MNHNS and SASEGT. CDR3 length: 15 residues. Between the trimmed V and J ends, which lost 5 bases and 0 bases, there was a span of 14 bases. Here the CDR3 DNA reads TGTGCCAGCAGTACATCCGGGACAAACTCCTACGAGCAGTACTTC. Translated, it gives CASSTSGTNSYEQYF.

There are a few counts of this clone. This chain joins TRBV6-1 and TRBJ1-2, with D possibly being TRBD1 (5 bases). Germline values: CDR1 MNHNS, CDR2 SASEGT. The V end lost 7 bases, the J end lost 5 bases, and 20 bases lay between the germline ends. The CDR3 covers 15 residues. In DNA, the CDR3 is TGTGCCAGCACCCTAGCGGGGGAAAGGTGGTATGGCTACACCTTC. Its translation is CASTLAGERWYGYTF.

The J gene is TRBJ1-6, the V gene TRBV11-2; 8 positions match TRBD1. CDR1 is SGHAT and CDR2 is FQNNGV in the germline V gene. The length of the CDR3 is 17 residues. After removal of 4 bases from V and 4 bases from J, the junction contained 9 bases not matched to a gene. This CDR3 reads CASSSFRDRRYNSPLHF. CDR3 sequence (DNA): TGTGCCAGCAGCTCCTTCCGGGACAGGAGATATAATTCACCCCTCCACTTT.

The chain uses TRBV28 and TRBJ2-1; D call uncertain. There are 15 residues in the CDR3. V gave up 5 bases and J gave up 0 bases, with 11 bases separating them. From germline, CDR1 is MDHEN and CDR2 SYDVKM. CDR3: CASSMARLSYNEQFF. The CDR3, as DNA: TGTGCCAGCAGTATGGCACGACTCTCCTACAATGAGCAGTTCTTC.

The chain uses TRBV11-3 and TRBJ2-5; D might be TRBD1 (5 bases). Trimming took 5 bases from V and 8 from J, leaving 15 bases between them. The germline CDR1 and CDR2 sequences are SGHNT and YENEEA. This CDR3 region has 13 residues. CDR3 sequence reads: CASSLDMWDTQYF. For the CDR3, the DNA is TGTGCCAGCAGCCTGGACATGTGGGATACCCAGTACTTC.

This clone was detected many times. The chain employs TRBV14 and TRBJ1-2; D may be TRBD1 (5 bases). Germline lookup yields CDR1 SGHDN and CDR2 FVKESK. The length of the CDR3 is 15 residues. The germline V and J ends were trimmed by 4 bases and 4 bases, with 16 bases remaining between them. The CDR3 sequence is CASSLSQRGGYGYTF. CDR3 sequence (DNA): TGTGCCAGCAGCCTCTCACAGCGCGGGGGCTATGGCTACACCTTC.

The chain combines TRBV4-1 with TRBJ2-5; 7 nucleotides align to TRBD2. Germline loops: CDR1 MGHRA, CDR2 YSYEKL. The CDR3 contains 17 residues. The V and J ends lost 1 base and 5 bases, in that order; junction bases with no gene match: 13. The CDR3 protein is CASSQGNSLGGGETQYF. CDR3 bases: TGCGCCAGCAGCCAAGGAAATTCCCTGGGGGGAGGGGAGACCCAGTACTTC.

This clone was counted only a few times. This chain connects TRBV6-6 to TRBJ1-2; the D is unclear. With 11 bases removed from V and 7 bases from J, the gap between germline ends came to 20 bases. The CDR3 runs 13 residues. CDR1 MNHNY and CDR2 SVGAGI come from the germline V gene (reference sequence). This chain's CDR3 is CAGSYSSGRGYTF. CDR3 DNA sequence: TGTGCCGGGAGTTACTCGTCGGGTCGTGGCTACACCTTC.

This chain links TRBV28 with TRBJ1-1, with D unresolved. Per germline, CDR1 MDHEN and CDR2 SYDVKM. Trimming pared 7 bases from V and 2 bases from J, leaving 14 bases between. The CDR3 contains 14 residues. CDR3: CASITPWLNTEAFF. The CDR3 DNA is TGTGCCAGCATAACTCCGTGGCTCAACACTGAAGCTTTCTTT.

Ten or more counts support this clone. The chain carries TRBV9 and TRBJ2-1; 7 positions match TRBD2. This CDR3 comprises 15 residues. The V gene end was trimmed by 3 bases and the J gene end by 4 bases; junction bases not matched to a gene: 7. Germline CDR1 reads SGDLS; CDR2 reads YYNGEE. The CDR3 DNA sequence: TGTGCCAGCAGCGCGGTCGTTAGCGGGTACAATGAGCAGTTCTTC. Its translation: CASSAVVSGYNEQFF.

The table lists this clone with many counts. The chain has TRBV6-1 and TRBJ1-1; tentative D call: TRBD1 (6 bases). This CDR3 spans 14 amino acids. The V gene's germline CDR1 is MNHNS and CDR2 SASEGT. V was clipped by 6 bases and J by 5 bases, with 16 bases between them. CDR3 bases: TGTGCCAGCAGAAGCCCGGGGGGCCGTACTGAAGCTTTCTTT. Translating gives CASRSPGGRTEAFF.

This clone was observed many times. In DNA form, the CDR3 reads TGCAGTGCTAGCGTCTCAGCACTCTCTGGCTACACCTTC. As protein: CSASVSALSGYTF. This rearrangement joins TRBV20-1 to TRBJ1-2; D unresolved. V was shortened by 3 bases and J by 7 bases, with 15 bases between the two germline ends. CDR1 and CDR2 (germline): DFQATT, SNEGSKA (reference sequence). The CDR3 contains 13 residues.

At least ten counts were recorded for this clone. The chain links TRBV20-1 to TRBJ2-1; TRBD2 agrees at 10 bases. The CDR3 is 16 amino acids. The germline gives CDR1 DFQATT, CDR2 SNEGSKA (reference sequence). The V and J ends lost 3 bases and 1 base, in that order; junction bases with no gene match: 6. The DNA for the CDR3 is TGCAGTGCTAGTTGGCCTAGCGGGAGTTCCTACAATGAGCAGTTCTTC. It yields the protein CSASWPSGSSYNEQFF.

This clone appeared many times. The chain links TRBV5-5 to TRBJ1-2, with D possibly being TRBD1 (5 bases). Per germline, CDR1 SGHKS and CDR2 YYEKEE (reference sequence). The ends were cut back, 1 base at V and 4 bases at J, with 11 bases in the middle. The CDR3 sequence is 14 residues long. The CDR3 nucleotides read TGTGCCAGCAGCTTGTGGCAGGGCATCTATGGCTACACCTTC. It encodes CASSLWQGIYGYTF.

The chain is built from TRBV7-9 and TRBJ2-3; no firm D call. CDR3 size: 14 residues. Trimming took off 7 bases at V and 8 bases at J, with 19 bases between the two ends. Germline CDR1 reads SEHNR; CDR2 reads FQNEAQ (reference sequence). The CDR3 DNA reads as TGTGCCAGCATCACATTGCCAGAGTCGGGTACGCAGTATTTT. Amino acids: CASITLPESGTQYF.

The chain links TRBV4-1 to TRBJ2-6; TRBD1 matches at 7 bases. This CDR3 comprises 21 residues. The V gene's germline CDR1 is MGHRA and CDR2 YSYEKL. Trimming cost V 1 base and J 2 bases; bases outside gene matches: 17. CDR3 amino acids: CASSQVWIVGQGVTGANVLTF. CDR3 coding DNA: TGCGCCAGCAGCCAAGTTTGGATAGTTGGCCAGGGGGTTACTGGGGCCAACGTCCTGACTTTC.